The rows below give T cell receptor beta chains drawn from one sample of a study of T cell responses to AZD1222 COVID-19 vaccine. Method: immunoSEQ multiplex PCR; TCRdb's copy keeps in-frame clones and lacks some. The sample has about 120,000 clones; 75% to 95% are singletons. Specimen: peripheral blood, collected on day 0 of AZD1222 vaccination. These receptors were collected from an adult in good health. Each CDR3 is given with its conserved first and last residue. Each record gives: J gene, V gene, clone size, D gene, CDR3 protein, CDR3 DNA. The D gene is left open where the match is weak. Clone size appears in some rows only: once, few, many, or a class for an expanded clone.

TRBJ2-1 TRBV5-1 NA TRBD2 CASRSGGSSYNEQFF TGCGCCAGCCGCTCGGGCGGGAGCTCCTACAATGAGCAGTTCTTC
TRBJ2-7 TRBV12-3/TRBV12-4 few NA CASSPSPYEQYF TGTGCCAGCAGCCCGAGTCCCTACGAGCAGTACTTC
TRBJ2-2 TRBV6-1 NA NA CASSEARLSSANTGELFF TGTGCCAGCAGTGAAGCAAGGTTATCGTCCGCGAACACCGGGGAGCTGTTTTTT
TRBJ2-1 TRBV30 once TRBD2 CAWSPGLAGNNEQFF TGTGCCTGGAGCCCTGGACTAGCGGGAAATAATGAGCAGTTCTTC
TRBJ2-1 TRBV5-1 NA NA CASSLATDYNEQFF TGCGCCAGCAGCTTGGCAACAGATTACAATGAGCAGTTCTTC
TRBJ2-7 TRBV7-2 NA TRBD2 CASSRTTSGRNEQYF TGTGCCAGCAGTCGTACCACTAGCGGGAGGAACGAGCAGTACTTC
TRBJ2-7 TRBV7-8 once TRBD1 CASSGGQGYEQYF TGTGCCAGCAGCGGGGGACAGGGGTACGAGCAGTACTTC
TRBJ2-3 TRBV10-3 NA TRBD1 CAVTHGTGTGDTQYF TGTGCCGTAACTCACGGGACAGGGACGGGAGATACGCAGTATTTT
TRBJ2-2 TRBV21-1 NA NA CASSKGRNLKNTGELFF TGTGCCAGCAGCAAAGGCAGGAACCTAAAAAACACCGGGGAGCTGTTTTTT
TRBJ2-1 TRBV7-7 NA TRBD1 CASSLGGGVGTGQYNEQFF TGTGCCAGCAGCTTAGGAGGGGGGGTAGGGACAGGGCAATACAATGAGCAGTTCTTC
TRBJ1-1 TRBV5-4 once NA CATSQNTEAFF TGTGCCACCAGTCAGAACACTGAAGCTTTCTTT
TRBJ2-2 TRBV4-2 NA TRBD1 CASSHPGGTGNTGELFF TGTGCCAGCAGCCACCCCGGCGGGACAGGGAACACCGGGGAGCTGTTTTTT
TRBJ2-3 TRBV19 NA TRBD2 CASSPGLAGGADTQYF TGTGCCAGTAGCCCCGGACTAGCGGGAGGGGCAGATACGCAGTATTTT
TRBJ2-5 TRBV3-1/TRBV3-2 once NA CASSQSSWTPSGTQYF TGTGCCAGCAGCCAATCTTCATGGACACCTAGTGGGACCCAGTACTTC
TRBJ2-1 TRBV4-1 NA TRBD2 CASSHPTSGSSYNEQFF TGCGCCAGCAGCCATCCGACTAGCGGGAGTTCCTACAATGAGCAGTTCTTC
TRBJ2-1 TRBV7-9 NA TRBD2 CASSDEGLAETYNEQFF TGTGCCAGCAGTGACGAGGGACTAGCGGAAACATACAATGAGCAGTTCTTC
TRBJ2-7 TRBV4-1 NA NA CASSQGTAPYYEQYF TGCGCCAGCAGCCAAGGGACAGCGCCATACTACGAGCAGTACTTC
TRBJ1-2 TRBV2 NA NA CAIPTGGGYGYTF TGTGCCATCCCTACCGGGGGCGGCTATGGCTACACCTTC
TRBJ2-1 TRBV18 NA TRBD2 CASSGTSGYNEQFF TGTGCCAGCTCGGGGACTAGCGGTTACAATGAGCAGTTCTTC
TRBJ1-2 TRBV13 NA TRBD1 CASSFLTGTGVNMDYGYTF TGTGCCAGCAGCTTTCTAACCGGGACAGGGGTAAATATGGACTATGGCTACACCTTC
TRBJ2-1 TRBV24-1 NA TRBD2 CATSDTGSGSHYNEQFF TGTGCCACCAGTGACACCGGTAGCGGGAGCCACTACAATGAGCAGTTCTTC
TRBJ2-1 TRBV4-1 once TRBD2 CASSQGLGSYNEQFF TGCGCCAGCAGCCAGGGACTAGGAAGCTACAATGAGCAGTTCTTC
TRBJ1-3 TRBV6-5 NA TRBD1 CASSRDRYSGNTIYF TGTGCCAGCAGCCGGGACAGGTACTCTGGAAACACCATATATTTT
TRBJ2-7 TRBV7-2 NA NA CASSLGGSGAPLEQYF TGTGCCAGCAGCTTGGGCGGGTCGGGAGCCCCCCTCGAGCAGTACTTC
TRBJ1-1 TRBV30 NA NA CAWRPRGREAFF TGTGCCTGGAGGCCCCGAGGTCGTGAAGCTTTCTTT
TRBJ2-1 TRBV10-3 once NA CAISESGGYNEQFF TGTGCCATCAGTGAGTCGGGGGGTTACAATGAGCAGTTCTTC
TRBJ1-2 TRBV30 NA TRBD1 CAWSVSGGDLYGYTF TGTGCCTGGAGTGTGTCAGGGGGGGATCTCTATGGCTACACCTTC